The 15 T cell receptor beta chains reported below all come from one sample, sequenced in a study of read filtering for tumor transcriptome and immune sequencing. This library used approximately 390 ng RNA and molecular barcoded adaptors spanning alpha/delta and beta/gamma chains. TCRdb ran MiXCR on the reads and lists one entry per CDR3 protein. The sample records fewer than 150,000 distinct CDR3 sequences, 13% being singletons. Sequenced input: a population of CD138-negative cells sorted from bone marrow. These receptors originate from a donor at least 40 years old with multiple myeloma.

This clonotype was counted many times. V gene TRBV19 combines with J gene TRBJ2-2; D could derive from TRBD1 or TRBD2 (6 bases each). The CDR3 sequence is 14 residues long. Trimming took off 10 bases at V and 6 bases at J, with 18 bases between the two ends. Germline V gene sequence: CDR1 LNHDA, CDR2 SQIVND (reference sequence). The CDR3 protein is CATGATGGPGELFF. The CDR3 DNA reads TGTGCCACCGGAGCGACAGGAGGGCCCGGGGAGCTGTTTTTT. Filled out from reference TRBV19 and TRBJ2-2, the complete variable domain reads DGGITQSPKYLFRKEGQNVTLSCEQNLNHDAMYWYRQDPGQGLRLIYYSQIVNDFQKGDIAEGYSVSREKKESFPLTVTSAQKNPTAFYLCATGATGGPGELFFGEGSRLTVL.

This sequence joins TRBV7-9 and TRBJ2-3; possible D gene TRBD2, 5 bases. The CDR3 length is 14 residues. CDR1 SEHNR and CDR2 FQNEAQ come from the germline V gene (reference sequence). V was pared by 3 bases and J by 6 bases, with 13 bases between. The CDR3 sequence: CASSLTQREDTQYF. In DNA form, the CDR3 reads TGTGCCAGCAGCTTGACCCAAAGGGAGGATACGCAGTATTTT.

This clonotype was seen more than once but under ten times. The chain is built from TRBV27 and TRBJ2-3; TRBD2 aligns across 15 bases. V gave up 5 bases and J gave up 5 bases; unmatched junction bases: 5. The CDR3 runs 16 residues. The V gene's germline CDR1 is MNHEY and CDR2 SMNVEV (reference sequence). CDR3: CASSPGTSGRIDTQYF. DNA of the CDR3: TGTGCCAGCAGTCCCGGGACTAGCGGGAGGATAGATACGCAGTATTTT.

In the case of this clonotype: Relative to the germline gene, one junction end is altered; a read error may explain this. V is TRBV15 and J is TRBJ2-6; tentatively, D is TRBD2 (6 bases). The CDR3 contains 18 residues. Per germline, CDR1 LNHNV and CDR2 YYDKDF (reference sequence). CDR3 in amino acids: CATGRVAGRSSGANVLTF. The CDR3 DNA reads as TGTGCCACCGGCAGAGTGGCCGGGAGATCCTCTGGGGCCAACGTCCTGACTTTC.

This clonotype was observed at least ten times. The chain carries TRBV6-5 and TRBJ2-2, with 7 bases identical to TRBD2. The junction had 7 bases not matched to a gene; V was cut back by 5 bases and J by 4 bases. Germline V gene data show CDR1 as MNHEY and CDR2 as SVGAGI. CDR3 size: 15 residues. CDR3: CASSRGSSSTGELFF. CDR3 sequence (DNA): TGTGCCAGCAGTCGCGGGAGTTCAAGCACCGGGGAGCTGTTTTTT.

Worth noting for this clonotype: One base away lies a much larger clone, so this may be a sequencing read error. The rearrangement joins TRBV5-1 to TRBJ2-7, with TRBD1 identical over 7 bases. CDR1 and CDR2 from the germline V gene are SGHRS and YFSETQ. The CDR3 totals 13 residues. CDR3 region: CASSRDSSYEQHF. CDR3 in DNA: TGCGCCAGCAGCCGGGACAGTAGTTACGAGCAGCACTTC. Looking up the rest from reference TRBV5-1 and TRBJ2-7 gives the full variable domain: KAGVTQTPRYLIKTRGQQVTLSCSPISGHRSVSWYQQTPGQGLQFLFEYFSETQRNKGNFPGRFSGRQFSNSRSEMNVSTLELGDSALYLCASSRDSSYEQHFGPGTRLTVT.

The chain carries TRBV19 and TRBJ2-5; 12 positions match TRBD1. This CDR3 is built from 17 residues. Germline V gene sequence: CDR1 LNHDA, CDR2 SQIVND (reference sequence). Trimming at V came to 3 bases and at J to 4 bases, leaving 9 bases not matched to a gene. The CDR3 coding sequence is TGTGCCAGTAGTATCCCCGGGACAGGGGGCCGCCGAGAGACCCAGTACTTC. Translated: CASSIPGTGGRRETQYF.

This clonotype was recorded many times. The chain has TRBV7-3 and TRBJ2-1; 7 positions agree with TRBD1. Per the germline V gene, CDR1 is SGHTA and CDR2 is FQGTGA. The CDR3 totals 14 residues. The J segment lost 4 bases and the V segment lost 5 bases, leaving 5 bases of the junction unmatched. The CDR3 DNA reads TGTGCCAGCAGCCGAGAGGGACAGTACAATGAGCAGTTCTTC. Encoded protein: CASSREGQYNEQFF.

This clonotype was detected many times. The chain is built from TRBV19 and TRBJ2-4; no clear D. Germline lookup yields CDR1 LNHDA and CDR2 SQIVND (reference sequence). Trimming stripped 1 base from V and 7 bases from J, with 8 bases between. This CDR3 is built from 13 residues. The CDR3 sequence is CASSIGQVNIQYF. The CDR3, as DNA: TGTGCCAGTAGTATAGGCCAGGTGAACATTCAGTACTTC.

Turning to this clonotype: A read error may be the cause here, since a much bigger clone is one base away. This chain joins TRBV12-3 or TRBV12-4 and TRBJ1-5; unclear D gene. There are 13 residues in the CDR3. The CDR3 DNA is TGTGCCAGCAGTTTAATGGGAATTCAGCCCCGGCATTTT. Residues: CASSLMGIQPRHF.

This chain joins TRBV7-2 and TRBJ2-1; 8 bases are a match to TRBD1. Germline V lookup: CDR1 SGHTA, CDR2 FQGNSA. After removal of 5 bases from V and 2 bases from J, the junction contained 8 bases not matched to a gene. This CDR3 has 16 residues. CDR3 coding DNA: TGTGCCAGCAGCCCCCGGACAGGGAGTACCTACAATGAGCAGTTCTTC. Amino acid sequence: CASSPRTGSTYNEQFF.

This clonotype was seen ten or more times. The chain carries TRBV6-6 and TRBJ2-1; 10 positions match TRBD1. Germline V CDR1 and CDR2: MNHNY, SVGAGI (reference sequence). The CDR3 spans 14 residues. The V and J ends lost 5 bases and 8 bases, in that order; junction bases with no gene match: 6. The CDR3 nucleotides read TGTGCCAGCAGTGCCGGACAGGGGGAGGATGAGCAGTTCTTC. It is translated as CASSAGQGEDEQFF.

At least ten counts were recorded for this clonotype. The V call is TRBV5-1, the J call TRBJ2-7; 7 nucleotides line up with TRBD2. The CDR3 runs to 14 residues. Per the germline V gene, CDR1 is SGHRS and CDR2 is YFSETQ. The ends lost 1 base at V and 0 bases at J; junction bases unmatched: 1. CDR3 sequence (DNA): TGCGCCAGCAGCTTGAGCGGGAACTCCTACGAGCAGTACTTC. Its protein is CASSLSGNSYEQYF.

This clonotype was seen ten or more times. The chain has TRBV28 and TRBJ1-5, with D hard to call. The V end lost 10 bases, the J end lost 1 base, and 8 bases lay between the germline ends. Per germline, CDR1 MDHEN and CDR2 SYDVKM. There are 12 residues in the CDR3. The CDR3 DNA reads as TGTGCCACCCATCGCAGCAATCAGCCCCAGCATTTT. As protein: CATHRSNQPQHF.

This clonotype showed up many times. The chain uses TRBV11-2 and TRBJ2-7; 7 bases fit TRBD1. Germline V CDR1 and CDR2: SGHAT, FQNNGV. V trimming: 0 bases; J trimming: 5 bases; junction bases outside the gene matches: 7. CDR3 length: 15 amino acids. The CDR3 protein is CASSLEGGTAHEQYF. DNA of the CDR3: TGTGCCAGCAGCTTAGAAGGGGGCACCGCCCACGAGCAGTACTTC.